This T cell receptor (beta chain) was identified in a study of T cell changes during pregnancy in multiple sclerosis. The CDR3 is 15 residues long. Germline CDR1 and CDR2: MNHNS and SASEGT. V lost 5 bases to trimming and J lost 1 base; unmatched junction nucleotides: 6. Clones were sequenced by immunoSEQ multiplex PCR, and TCRdb holds only the in-frame ones, with some missing. This sample yields tens of thousands of clones, of which about 94% are seen a single time; about 0.8% belongs to the top ten. Here the sequenced sample was peripheral blood, taken in the third trimester of pregnancy. J is TRBJ2-7 and V is TRBV6-1; 9 bases align to TRBD1. This receptor was taken from a female donor with multiple sclerosis, enrolled in a pregnancy study. CDR3: CASSNRTGVSYEQYF. For the CDR3, the DNA is TGTGCCAGCAGTAATAGGACAGGGGTTTCCTACGAGCAGTACTTC.